This is a list of T cell receptor beta chains from one sample in a study of blood T cell repertoires in COVID-19. Generated by immunoSEQ multiplex PCR, the TCRdb table keeps only in-frame clones and is missing some. The profile shows 200,000 to 250,000 clones, 85% to 90% of them singletons. The source material was PBMCs or T cells enriched from blood (not recorded which). The receptors were sampled from a man aged 25-45 years who had recovered from COVID-19. Each CDR3 is given with its conserved first and last residue. The D gene is left open where the match is weak. Expanded clones are given a class, and other clones once, few, many or no size at all.

clone size: NA; D gene: TRBD1; J gene: TRBJ1-1; V gene: TRBV6-6; CDR3 DNA: TGTGCCAGCAGTTACCCGGGACAGGGGGACACTGAAGCTTTCTTT; CDR3 protein: CASSYPGQGDTEAFF
clone size: once; D gene: TRBD1; J gene: TRBJ1-1; V gene: TRBV7-8; CDR3 DNA: TGTGCCAGCAGCCCCAGGGACAGGTCGGGCGAAGCTTTCTTT; CDR3 protein: CASSPRDRSGEAFF
clone size: few; D gene: NA; J gene: TRBJ2-7; V gene: TRBV27; CDR3 DNA: TGTGCCAGCGGACTATACGAGCAGTACTTC; CDR3 protein: CASGLYEQYF
clone size: NA; D gene: TRBD2; J gene: TRBJ2-1; V gene: TRBV5-1; CDR3 DNA: TGCGCCAGCAGCTTGGCGACGGGAGGAGTGTCCTACAATGAGCAGTTCTTC; CDR3 protein: CASSLATGGVSYNEQFF
clone size: NA; D gene: NA; J gene: TRBJ1-1; V gene: TRBV13; CDR3 DNA: TGTGCCAGCAGCCGAAACGGAGAGATTGCTGAAGCTTTCTTT; CDR3 protein: CASSRNGEIAEAFF
clone size: NA; D gene: TRBD1; J gene: TRBJ1-1; V gene: TRBV4-1; CDR3 DNA: TGCGCCAGCAGCCAAGGGACAGGGCTTGGCACTGAAGCTTTCTTT; CDR3 protein: CASSQGTGLGTEAFF
clone size: once; D gene: NA; J gene: TRBJ2-2; V gene: TRBV18; CDR3 DNA: TGTGCCAGCTCAGTCGGGAACACCGGGGAGCTGTTTTTT; CDR3 protein: CASSVGNTGELFF
clone size: NA; D gene: TRBD2; J gene: TRBJ2-5; V gene: TRBV5-1; CDR3 DNA: TGCGCCAGCAGCTTGGTTGTGGCGGGAGGGGGACAAGAGACCCAGTACTTC; CDR3 protein: CASSLVVAGGGQETQYF
clone size: NA; D gene: NA; J gene: TRBJ1-1; V gene: TRBV10-2; CDR3 DNA: TGCGCCAGCAGGAGACAGAACACTGAAGCTTTCTTT; CDR3 protein: CASRRQNTEAFF
clone size: NA; D gene: TRBD1; J gene: TRBJ2-7; V gene: TRBV11-2; CDR3 DNA: TGTGCCAGCAGCTTAACCTGGACAGGGAAAGTCTACGAGCAGTACTTC; CDR3 protein: CASSLTWTGKVYEQYF
clone size: NA; D gene: NA; J gene: TRBJ1-5; V gene: TRBV12-3/TRBV12-4; CDR3 DNA: TGTGCCAGCAGGTCGGCGATCGGAGGGCCCCAGCATTTT; CDR3 protein: CASRSAIGGPQHF
clone size: NA; D gene: NA; J gene: TRBJ2-1; V gene: TRBV20-1; CDR3 DNA: TGCAGTGCCTTCGGACAGAATGAGCAGTTCTTC; CDR3 protein: CSAFGQNEQFF
clone size: NA; D gene: TRBD1; J gene: TRBJ1-4; V gene: TRBV7-8; CDR3 DNA: TGTGCCAGCAGCATTACCGGGACAGGGTTTCGAACTAATGAAAAACTGTTTTTT; CDR3 protein: CASSITGTGFRTNEKLFF
clone size: NA; D gene: NA; J gene: TRBJ2-2; V gene: TRBV7-2; CDR3 DNA: TGTGCCAGCAGAAAGACTAGAGGGAACACCGGGGAGCTGTTTTTT; CDR3 protein: CASRKTRGNTGELFF
clone size: NA; D gene: NA; J gene: TRBJ2-7; V gene: TRBV14; CDR3 DNA: TGTGCCAGCAGTACCGGGACAAACTACGAGCAGTACTTC; CDR3 protein: CASSTGTNYEQYF
clone size: NA; D gene: NA; J gene: TRBJ2-7; V gene: TRBV7-8; CDR3 DNA: TGTGCCAGCAGCTTAGGGGACTTAAGGATGTACGAGCAGTACTTC; CDR3 protein: CASSLGDLRMYEQYF
clone size: NA; D gene: NA; J gene: TRBJ1-5; V gene: TRBV19; CDR3 DNA: TGTGCCAGTAGTATATCAGGGAATGATCAGCCCCAGCATTTT; CDR3 protein: CASSISGNDQPQHF
clone size: NA; D gene: NA; J gene: TRBJ1-3; V gene: TRBV5-1; CDR3 DNA: TGCGCCAGCAGCTTGGGCCTATTACAGCAAACGAGCTCTGGAAACACCATATATTTT; CDR3 protein: CASSLGLLQQTSSGNTIYF
clone size: NA; D gene: NA; J gene: TRBJ2-3; V gene: TRBV5-1; CDR3 DNA: TGCGCCAGCAGCTTACAGGGGCCGGGGGCCACAGATACGCAGTATTTT; CDR3 protein: CASSLQGPGATDTQYF
clone size: NA; D gene: NA; J gene: TRBJ2-3; V gene: TRBV5-1; CDR3 DNA: TGCGCCAGCAGCTTGGCCGAGGGCAGATTCACAGATACGCAGTATTTT; CDR3 protein: CASSLAEGRFTDTQYF
clone size: NA; D gene: NA; J gene: TRBJ2-3; V gene: TRBV6-2/TRBV6-3; CDR3 DNA: TGTGCCAGCAGTTACGATCGCAGAGGGCCAGGGGTAGATACGCAGTATTTT; CDR3 protein: CASSYDRRGPGVDTQYF
clone size: NA; D gene: TRBD2; J gene: TRBJ2-1; V gene: TRBV27; CDR3 DNA: TGTGCCAGCAGGCAGACTAGCGGAGTATACAATGAGCAGTTCTTC; CDR3 protein: CASRQTSGVYNEQFF
clone size: NA; D gene: TRBD1; J gene: TRBJ1-1; V gene: TRBV15; CDR3 DNA: TGTGCCACCAGCAGAGATCAGGGGGGTTGGACTGAAGCTTTCTTT; CDR3 protein: CATSRDQGGWTEAFF
clone size: once; D gene: TRBD2; J gene: TRBJ2-5; V gene: TRBV27; CDR3 DNA: TGTGCCAGCAGACGCAGACTAGCGGGGGAAGAGACCCAGTACTTC; CDR3 protein: CASRRRLAGEETQYF
clone size: NA; D gene: TRBD2; J gene: TRBJ2-5; V gene: TRBV13; CDR3 DNA: TGTGCCAGCAGCCAAGGACTAGCGTTTGTCCAAGAGACCCAGTACTTC; CDR3 protein: CASSQGLAFVQETQYF
clone size: NA; D gene: NA; J gene: TRBJ1-5; V gene: TRBV9; CDR3 DNA: TGTGCCAGCAGCGCCGTAGGGGATCAGCCCCAGCATTTT; CDR3 protein: CASSAVGDQPQHF
clone size: NA; D gene: TRBD2; J gene: TRBJ2-7; V gene: TRBV2; CDR3 DNA: TGTGCCAGCAGTCTTAAACTAGCGGCCTTTTTCTACGAGCAGTACTTC; CDR3 protein: CASSLKLAAFFYEQYF
clone size: NA; D gene: NA; J gene: TRBJ2-7; V gene: TRBV6-1; CDR3 DNA: TGTGCCAGCAGTGAGGGGGGGCCAAGATCCTACGAGCAGTACTTC; CDR3 protein: CASSEGGPRSYEQYF
clone size: NA; D gene: NA; J gene: TRBJ2-3; V gene: TRBV5-8; CDR3 DNA: TGTGCCAGCCCGAGCCATCAGGGTATGGCAGATACGCAGTATTTT; CDR3 protein: CASPSHQGMADTQYF
clone size: NA; D gene: TRBD2; J gene: TRBJ2-1; V gene: TRBV9; CDR3 DNA: TGTGCCAGCAGCCCTCCGGGACTAGCGGGAGGCGGTGAGCAGTTCTTC; CDR3 protein: CASSPPGLAGGGEQFF
clone size: NA; D gene: NA; J gene: TRBJ2-7; V gene: TRBV6-5; CDR3 DNA: TGTGCCAGCAGTCCCACATCATCCTCCTACGAGCAGTACTTC; CDR3 protein: CASSPTSSSYEQYF
clone size: NA; D gene: TRBD1; J gene: TRBJ2-4; V gene: TRBV3-1/TRBV3-2; CDR3 DNA: TGTGCCAGCAGCCGACAGGGTACGGACATTCAGTACTTC; CDR3 protein: CASSRQGTDIQYF
clone size: NA; D gene: TRBD1; J gene: TRBJ1-3; V gene: TRBV7-2; CDR3 DNA: TGTGCCAGCAGCTTAGGGGACAGGTTCTCTGGAAACACCATATATTTT; CDR3 protein: CASSLGDRFSGNTIYF
clone size: NA; D gene: NA; J gene: TRBJ2-7; V gene: TRBV6-5; CDR3 DNA: TGTGCCAGCAGTTACTCAGTGCTAGATTCCTACGAGCAGTACTTC; CDR3 protein: CASSYSVLDSYEQYF
clone size: once; D gene: TRBD1; J gene: TRBJ1-5; V gene: TRBV7-2; CDR3 DNA: TGTGCCAGCAGCGCAACAGGGGGCAATCAGCCCCAGCATTTT; CDR3 protein: CASSATGGNQPQHF
clone size: NA; D gene: TRBD2; J gene: TRBJ2-2; V gene: TRBV15; CDR3 DNA: TGTGCCACCAGCAGGCCCGGGACTAGCGGGGACACCGGGGAGCTGTTTTTT; CDR3 protein: CATSRPGTSGDTGELFF
clone size: NA; D gene: NA; J gene: TRBJ2-1; V gene: TRBV14; CDR3 DNA: TGTGCCAGCAGCCAAGGAACAGGGTCCACACGGAATGAGCAGTTCTTC; CDR3 protein: CASSQGTGSTRNEQFF
clone size: once; D gene: NA; J gene: TRBJ2-7; V gene: TRBV18; CDR3 DNA: TGTGCCAGCTCACCACGTCAGGGCGACGAGCAGTACTTC; CDR3 protein: CASSPRQGDEQYF
clone size: NA; D gene: TRBD1; J gene: TRBJ1-5; V gene: TRBV3-1/TRBV3-2; CDR3 DNA: TGTGCCAGCAGCCAAGAACAGGGGTGCGGCAATCAGCCCCAGCATTTT; CDR3 protein: CASSQEQGCGNQPQHF
clone size: NA; D gene: NA; J gene: TRBJ2-4; V gene: TRBV15; CDR3 DNA: TGTGCCACCAGCAGAGTAAGGGAGGACAAAAACATTCAGTACTTC; CDR3 protein: CATSRVREDKNIQYF
clone size: NA; D gene: TRBD1; J gene: TRBJ1-3; V gene: TRBV6-5; CDR3 DNA: TGTGCCAGCAGTCGGGACAGGGCCCCTGGAAACACCATATATTTT; CDR3 protein: CASSRDRAPGNTIYF
clone size: few; D gene: NA; J gene: TRBJ2-3; V gene: TRBV18; CDR3 DNA: TGTGCCAGCTCACCAGAGTCAGATACGCAGTATTTT; CDR3 protein: CASSPESDTQYF
clone size: once; D gene: NA; J gene: TRBJ2-3; V gene: TRBV6-6; CDR3 DNA: TGTGCCAGCAGTAGGGGCCAGTTCACAGATACGCAGTATTTT; CDR3 protein: CASSRGQFTDTQYF
clone size: NA; D gene: TRBD1; J gene: TRBJ1-1; V gene: TRBV6-5; CDR3 DNA: TGTGCCAGCAGTAAAATTACAGGGGTGAACACTGAAGCTTTCTTT; CDR3 protein: CASSKITGVNTEAFF
clone size: NA; D gene: TRBD2; J gene: TRBJ2-7; V gene: TRBV5-1; CDR3 DNA: TGCGCCAGCAGCTTGGGGGGACTATACGAGCAGTACTTC; CDR3 protein: CASSLGGLYEQYF
clone size: NA; D gene: NA; J gene: TRBJ1-5; V gene: TRBV4-3; CDR3 DNA: TGCGCCAGCAGCCAAGAGGGGGGTCAGCCCCAGCATTTT; CDR3 protein: CASSQEGGQPQHF
clone size: NA; D gene: NA; J gene: TRBJ2-7; V gene: TRBV3-1/TRBV3-2; CDR3 DNA: TGTGCCAGCAGCCAAGTAAACTACGAGCAGTACTTC; CDR3 protein: CASSQVNYEQYF
clone size: NA; D gene: TRBD1; J gene: TRBJ2-1; V gene: TRBV13; CDR3 DNA: TGTGCCAGCAGCAATCCCTACCGGTTGGACAGGCAGAACAATGAGCAGTTCTTC; CDR3 protein: CASSNPYRLDRQNNEQFF
clone size: NA; D gene: TRBD2; J gene: TRBJ2-7; V gene: TRBV28; CDR3 DNA: TGTGCCAGCAGTTCACCGGGACTAGCGGGAACGATCGAGCAGTACTTC; CDR3 protein: CASSSPGLAGTIEQYF
clone size: NA; D gene: TRBD2; J gene: TRBJ2-1; V gene: TRBV3-1/TRBV3-2; CDR3 DNA: TGTGCCAGCAGCCATCCCCCGTGGGGCCTAGCGGGGGGGAATGAGCAGTTCTTC; CDR3 protein: CASSHPPWGLAGGNEQFF
clone size: NA; D gene: NA; J gene: TRBJ1-1; V gene: TRBV15; CDR3 DNA: TGTGCCACCAGCAGCGAACAGGGCTTTACCACTGAAGCTTTCTTT; CDR3 protein: CATSSEQGFTTEAFF
clone size: NA; D gene: TRBD1; J gene: TRBJ2-7; V gene: TRBV4-3; CDR3 DNA: TGCGCCAGCAGCCAAGTAACAGGGGGAAACTCCTACGAGCAGTACTTC; CDR3 protein: CASSQVTGGNSYEQYF
clone size: NA; D gene: TRBD2; J gene: TRBJ2-3; V gene: TRBV14; CDR3 DNA: TGTGCCAGCAGTCTTGGCTTTGCGGGAGGCACAGATACGCAGTATTTT; CDR3 protein: CASSLGFAGGTDTQYF